This TCR beta chain was obtained from a study of blood T cell repertoires in COVID-19. About the research overall: Sites across the United States, Italy and Spain contributed samples from acute and convalescent COVID-19. In each case, the material was cDNA or gDNA derived from T cells, B-cell-depleted T cells, or PBMCs.

This clone was found a few times. Authors' methods: Amplification with reference gene primers provided the estimates of nucleated cell counts. The protocol was immunoSEQ multiplex PCR, while the TCRdb copy is restricted to in-frame clones and leaves out a portion. V, J and clone size are those of that table, while D and trimming were read from the DNA. Of roughly 74,000 clones listed, around nine tenths are singletons. Sequenced: peripheral blood. The TCR comes from a man between 65 and 85 years old with active or convalescent COVID-19.

The CDR3: CASSLVALGYEQYF. In DNA form, the CDR3 reads TGTGCCAGCAGCTTAGTGGCACTAGGTTACGAGCAGTACTTC. This chain uses TRBV7-8 with TRBJ2-7, with D possibly TRBD2 on 5 matching bases. Trimming cost V 1 base and J 4 bases, with 11 bases left between them. Germline V CDR1 and CDR2: SGHVS, FQNEAQ. The length of the CDR3 is 14 residues.